These 2 T cell receptor beta chains were all obtained from the same sample, sequenced in a study of T cell repertoires in cytomegalovirus infection. TCRdb recomputed calls from the reads with MiXCR, one row per CDR3 protein. The sample includes about 76,000 distinct CDR3 sequences, 3% to 4.5% of them seen just once. The sequenced material came from PBMCs. These TCRs come from a human donor in good health (CMV status not recorded). Some clones in this sample may be carry-over from other donors' samples.

This clonotype was recorded many times. V gene TRBV7-2 combines with J gene TRBJ1-1, with D unresolved. This CDR3 is 13 amino acids long. CDR1 SGHTA and CDR2 FQGNSA come from the germline V gene. V was pared by 3 bases and J by 8 bases, with 13 bases between. The CDR3 protein is CASSLFGQAEAFF. CDR3 sequence (DNA): TGTGCCAGCAGCTTGTTCGGCCAAGCCGAAGCTTTCTTT.

This clonotype was observed many times. The chain uses TRBV7-2 and TRBJ1-1; D possibly corresponds to TRBD1 (5 bases). Trimming took 3 bases from V and 4 from J, leaving 6 bases between them. This CDR3 region has 12 residues. Looked up from germline, CDR1 is SGHTA and CDR2 is FQGNSA. CDR3: CASSLGTTEAFF. In nucleotides, the CDR3 is TGTGCCAGCAGCTTGGGGACCACTGAAGCTTTCTTT.